The next 21 T cell receptor beta chains were all read from a single sample in a study of shared clonotypes between healthy human individuals. Clones were sequenced by immunoSEQ multiplex PCR, and TCRdb holds only the in-frame ones, with some missing. This table has about 1 million clones, 60% to 80% appearing once. The source material was memory CD4+ T cells sorted from blood. Noted subset: CD45RA-negative fraction. Receptor source: a man in his late teens or twenties in good health.

V and J are TRBV5-4 and TRBJ2-7; 7 bases match TRBD2. The CDR3 is 16 residues long. J was trimmed by 2 bases and V by 2 bases; bases with no gene match: 10. Germline loops: CDR1 SGHNT, CDR2 YYREEE (reference sequence). The CDR3 nucleotides are TGTGCCAGCAGCTTCGGAGCGGGGCGCTTGACCTACGAGCAGTACTTC. This encodes CASSFGAGRLTYEQYF.

The chain has TRBV7-6 and TRBJ2-5; TRBD1 matches 7 bases. CDR3 length: 17 residues. The V and J ends lost 1 base and 0 bases, in that order; junction bases with no gene match: 8. Germline V lookup: CDR1 SGHVS, CDR2 FNYEAQ. The CDR3 DNA sequence: TGTGCCAGCAGCTTAGAGGGGACAGTAAAAAACCAAGAGACCCAGTACTTC. It translates to CASSLEGTVKNQETQYF.

This rearrangement joins TRBV27 to TRBJ1-1; perhaps TRBD1 as D (5 bases). V shed 3 bases and J shed 11 bases, with 16 bases lying between them. The CDR3 length is 13 residues. Germline V gene sequence: CDR1 MNHEY, CDR2 SMNVEV (reference sequence). The CDR3 loop is CASSLGTGPVAFF. For the CDR3, the DNA is TGTGCCAGCAGTTTGGGGACCGGCCCGGTCGCTTTCTTT.

This clone was seen more than once but under ten times. The chain recombines TRBV19 with TRBJ1-1; TRBD1 matches at 9 bases. V dropped 7 bases and J dropped 0; count of bases not matched to a gene: 3. Germline CDR1 LNHDA, CDR2 SQIVND (reference sequence). The CDR3 is made up of 14 amino acids. The CDR3 is CASNTGGLNTEAFF. The CDR3 DNA sequence: TGTGCCAGTAACACAGGGGGCCTGAACACTGAAGCTTTCTTT.

The chain recombines TRBV7-2 with TRBJ1-5, with D possibly TRBD1 on 5 matching bases. Per germline, CDR1 SGHTA and CDR2 FQGNSA. The V and J ends lost 1 base and 10 bases respectively, with 14 bases between them. CDR3 length: 14 residues. The CDR3 nucleotides read TGTGCCAGCAGCTTAGGGACACTAAGGCAACCCCAGCATTTT. This sequence encodes CASSLGTLRQPQHF.

This chain joins TRBV10-3 and TRBJ2-5; possibly TRBD2 for D (6 bases). The length of the CDR3 is 14 residues. Germline V gene data show CDR1 as ENHRY and CDR2 as SYGVKD. V gave up 2 bases and J gave up 5 bases, with 12 bases separating them. This CDR3 reads CAISEGGWRETQYF. In DNA form, the CDR3 reads TGTGCCATCAGTGAGGGGGGGTGGAGGGAGACCCAGTACTTC.

This clone was counted once. The V and J genes are TRBV5-6 and TRBJ2-5; 8 nucleotides agree with TRBD2. From germline, CDR1 is SGHDT and CDR2 YYEEEE. V shed 4 bases and J 1 base; nucleotides not matched to a gene: 9. The CDR3 has 16 residues. The CDR3 reads CASSPLKLAAQETQYF. The CDR3 coding sequence is TGTGCCAGCAGCCCCTTAAAACTAGCGGCCCAAGAGACCCAGTACTTC. The variable domain in full, completed from reference TRBV5-6 and TRBJ2-5, reads DAGVTQSPTHLIKTRGQQVTLRCSPKSGHDTVSWYQQALGQGPQFIFQYYEEEERQRGNFPDRFSGHQFPNYSSELNVNALLLGDSALYLCASSPLKLAAQETQYFGPGTRLLVL.

There are many counts of this clone. The chain employs TRBV20-1 and TRBJ2-1; D is undetermined. V was clipped by 3 bases and J by 9 bases, with 9 bases between them. The CDR3 is 11 amino acids. Germline lookup yields CDR1 DFQATT and CDR2 SNEGSKA (reference sequence). This chain's CDR3 is CSASDGGEQFF. CDR3 DNA: TGCAGTGCTAGTGATGGCGGTGAGCAGTTCTTC.

Many counts were recorded for this clone. The J gene is TRBJ2-3, the V gene TRBV9; no definite D call. CDR1 and CDR2 from the germline V gene are SGDLS and YYNGEE. The CDR3 contains 15 residues. V dropped 3 bases and J dropped 0 bases, with 11 bases sitting between them. CDR3 sequence (DNA): TGTGCCAGCAGCGAACAAGCCGGGAGCACAGATACGCAGTATTTT. This translates into CASSEQAGSTDTQYF.

The chain carries TRBV5-8 and TRBJ2-7; the D gene is possibly TRBD2 (6 bases). Trimming removed 0 bases at V and 0 bases at J, with 19 bases between. The CDR3 length is 18 residues. Looked up from germline, CDR1 is SGHTS and CDR2 is YDEGEE. The DNA for the CDR3 is TGTGCCAGCAGCTTGGGGGCGGGTGGAGGGGCCAGCTCCTACGAGCAGTACTTC. Translated: CASSLGAGGGASSYEQYF.

This clone was counted a single time. The chain employs TRBV28 and TRBJ1-6; D unresolved. The V and J ends lost 4 bases and 7 bases respectively, with 14 bases between them. This CDR3 spans 15 amino acids. The germline CDR1 and CDR2 sequences are MDHEN and SYDVKM. The CDR3 nucleotides are TGTGCCAGCAGTTCTTCAGTGCGCGGCAATTCACCCCTCCACTTT. Translated: CASSSSVRGNSPLHF.

V and J are TRBV7-2 and TRBJ2-7; perhaps TRBD2 as D (5 bases). This CDR3 is 14 amino acids long. V lost 5 bases and J 0 bases, leaving 11 bases between the germline ends. Germline-derived CDR1 and CDR2 are SGHTA and FQGNSA. CDR3 sequence reads: CASSPLGNSYEQYF. CDR3 coding DNA: TGTGCCAGCAGCCCCCTCGGGAACTCCTACGAGCAGTACTTC.

As concerns this clone: Within the sample, other DNA sequences also encode this same CDR3. In nucleotides, the CDR3 is TGTGCCAGCAGTGACAGGCCTCACTATGGCTACACCTTC. Translation: CASSDRPHYGYTF. The gene calls are TRBV6-1 and TRBJ1-2; D gene unclear. Trimming took 3 bases from V and 3 from J, leaving 8 bases between them. The CDR3 spans 13 residues. Germline CDR1 MNHNS, CDR2 SASEGT.

This clone has only a few counts. This chain connects TRBV25-1 to TRBJ2-3; TRBD1 is a possible D gene (7 bases). The CDR3 consists of 15 residues. V dropped 5 bases and J dropped 1 base, with 13 bases sitting between them. Germline CDR1 and CDR2: MGHDK and SYGVNS. The CDR3 DNA sequence: TGTGCCAGCAGTTCCGGAGGGGGCCGCACAGATACGCAGTATTTT. Its protein is CASSSGGGRTDTQYF.

There are a few counts of this clone. V is TRBV28 and J is TRBJ1-5, with D hard to call. The germline CDR1 and CDR2 sequences are MDHEN and SYDVKM. Trimming removed 5 bases from V and 5 bases from J, with 10 bases in between. This CDR3 spans 13 amino acids. The CDR3 DNA reads as TGTGCCAGCAGTAGGGTTGTCGATCAGCCCCAGCATTTT. It specifies CASSRVVDQPQHF.

The chain has TRBV2 and TRBJ1-2; possibly TRBD1 for D (6 bases). V was pared by 1 base and J by 3 bases, with 12 bases between. Per the germline V gene, CDR1 is SNHLY and CDR2 is FYNNEI. This CDR3 comprises 15 residues. CDR3 bases: TGTGCCAGCAGTGAAGAAAGGACAGAATACTATGGCTACACCTTC. This encodes CASSEERTEYYGYTF. The full variable domain, its missing parts supplied by reference TRBV2 and TRBJ1-2, is EPEVTQTPSHQVTQMGQEVILRCVPISNHLYFYWYRQILGQKVEFLVSFYNNEISEKSEIFDDQFSVERPDGSNFTLKIRSTKLEDSAMYFCASSEERTEYYGYTFGSGTRLTVV.

The chain is built from TRBV30 and TRBJ2-3; D is uncertain. Germline V CDR1 and CDR2: GTSNPN, SVGIG (reference sequence). The ends were cut back, 0 bases at V and 8 bases at J, with 6 bases in the middle. The CDR3 is 11 amino acids. In DNA, the CDR3 is TGTGCCTGGAGTGTACTTAGTACGCAGTATTTT. It specifies CAWSVLSTQYF.

V usage is TRBV2 and J usage is TRBJ1-5; D unclear. The CDR3 runs to 14 residues. Between the trimmed V and J ends, which lost 6 bases and 3 bases, there was a span of 12 bases. Germline V gene data show CDR1 as SNHLY and CDR2 as FYNNEI. The CDR3 nucleotides are TGTGCCAGCAGGGAGCGACGCGTCAATCAGCCCCAGCATTTT. Protein product: CASRERRVNQPQHF.

The chain carries TRBV6-5 and TRBJ1-5, with 10 bases fitting TRBD1. Trimming took 10 bases from V and 6 from J; bases not matched to a gene: 6. The CDR3 runs to 13 residues. Germline V gene sequence: CDR1 MNHEY, CDR2 SVGAGI. CDR3 coding DNA: TGTGCCACCGCCCGGGACAGGGGTCAGCCCCAGCATTTT. This codes for CATARDRGQPQHF.

This rearrangement joins TRBV7-2 to TRBJ2-1, with D possibly matching TRBD2 (6 bases). The germline V gene has CDR1 SGHTA and CDR2 FQGNSA. This CDR3 is built from 18 residues. The V gene lost 3 bases and the J gene lost 6 bases, with 24 bases spanning the gap. The CDR3 loop reads CASSFTYRRASASNEQFF. For the CDR3, the DNA is TGTGCCAGCAGCTTCACTTATCGGCGGGCTAGCGCCTCCAATGAGCAGTTCTTC.

As DNA, the CDR3 is TGTGCCAGCAGCTCCTACGGGACAACCTACGAGCAGTACTTC. Translated: CASSSYGTTYEQYF. This chain joins TRBV5-6 and TRBJ2-5, with a weak D call TRBD1 (6 bases). Gene TRBJ2-7 matches the end of the DNA better, so the J call may be wrong. The length of the CDR3 is 14 residues. Germline V CDR1 and CDR2: SGHDT, YYEEEE.